This is a list of T cell receptor beta chains from one sample in a study of T cells in Graves' hyperthyroidism and ophthalmopathy. A single record per CDR3 protein comes from TCRdb applying MiXCR to the multiplex PCR reads. The top ten clones hold 35% to 45% of a sample with roughly 99,000 distinct CDR3 sequences, more than 15% of them seen once. The sequenced sample was blood. The receptor set was obtained from a woman between 50 and 59 years old with Graves' hyperthyroidism. CDR3s include the opening cysteine and the closing phenylalanine or tryptophan. D genes are given only for firm matches. Where a row states a size, it is once, few, many or the class of an expanded clone; other rows omit it.

J gene | CDR3 length | V gene | D gene | clone size | CDR3 protein | CDR3 DNA
TRBJ2-7 | 14 | TRBV13 | TRBD1 | . | CASSDRTGEYEQYF | TGTGCCAGCAGCGATCGGACAGGGGAATACGAGCAGTACTTC
TRBJ2-2 | 15 | TRBV29-1 | TRBD2 | . | CSVEWLAGGFGELFF | TGCAGCGTTGAATGGCTAGCGGGAGGCTTCGGGGAGCTGTTTTTT
TRBJ2-1 | 15 | TRBV11-2 | TRBD1 | . | CASSSQGDYYNEQFF | TGTGCCAGCAGCTCACAGGGGGATTACTACAATGAGCAGTTCTTC
TRBJ2-3 | 14 | TRBV5-1 | TRBD1 | many | CASSPTTGPDTQYF | TGCGCCAGCAGCCCTACGACAGGGCCAGATACGCAGTATTTT
TRBJ1-1 | 16 | TRBV9 | . | many | CASSARQDLSFTEAFF | TGTGCCAGCAGCGCCCGACAGGACTTGTCGTTCACTGAAGCTTTCTTT
TRBJ2-2 | 16 | TRBV19 | TRBD2 | . | CASARWERELDGELFF | TGTGCCAGCGCGCGCTGGGAGCGGGAGTTAGACGGGGAGCTGTTTTTT
TRBJ1-5 | 17 | TRBV4-1 | . | few | CASSQERGPRGNQPQHF | TGCGCCAGCAGCCAAGAGCGCGGCCCTCGGGGCAATCAGCCCCAGCATTTT
TRBJ1-5 | 13 | TRBV19 | . | many | CASSIVGHQPQHF | TGTGCCAGTAGTATAGTAGGGCATCAGCCCCAGCATTTT
TRBJ2-3 | 16 | TRBV3-1 | . | . | CASSQGQGGSTDTQYF | TGTGCCAGCAGCCAAGGGCAGGGGGGGAGCACAGATACGCAGTATTTT
TRBJ2-1 | 15 | TRBV20-1 | TRBD2 | many | CSARGLAGPPNEQFF | TGCAGTGCTAGAGGACTAGCGGGACCCCCAAATGAGCAGTTCTTC
TRBJ1-1 | 14 | TRBV5-1 | . | . | CASSLRTANTGAFF | TGCGCCAGCAGCCTACGGACGGCGAACACTGGAGCTTTCTTT
TRBJ2-5 | 18 | TRBV13 | . | many | CASSLGRNTRSPQETQYF | TGTGCCAGCAGCTTAGGCCGGAACACGAGAAGCCCTCAAGAGACCCAGTACTTC
TRBJ2-7 | 15 | TRBV5-6 | . | many | CASTSRRSGYYEQYF | TGTGCCAGCACAAGTCGGCGATCAGGATACTACGAGCAGTACTTC
TRBJ1-1 | 13 | TRBV12-3/TRBV12-4 | TRBD1 | many | CASRRQGDTEAFF | TGTGCCAGCAGAAGACAGGGAGACACTGAAGCTTTCTTT
TRBJ2-2 | 15 | TRBV6-1 | . | . | CASSEAGSNTGELFF | TGTGCCAGCAGTGAAGCAGGGAGTAACACCGGGGAGCTGTTTTTT
TRBJ1-2 | 12 | TRBV20-1 | TRBD1 | . | CSALGQGHGYTF | TGCAGTGCTCTGGGACAGGGACATGGCTACACCTTC
TRBJ1-5 | 17 | TRBV28 | . | . | CASRSRGGYRSNQPQHF | TGTGCCAGCAGATCCCGGGGGGGTTATCGGAGCAATCAGCCCCAGCATTTT
TRBJ2-3 | 16 | TRBV2 | TRBD1 | . | CASSPGQGTKTDTQYF | TGTGCCAGCAGCCCCGGACAGGGGACTAAAACAGATACGCAGTATTTT
TRBJ2-2 | 13 | TRBV19 | . | many | CASKIANTGELFF | TGTGCCAGCAAGATCGCGAACACCGGGGAGCTGTTTTTT
TRBJ2-1 | 16 | TRBV28 | TRBD2 | many | CASSLAGESSYNEQFF | TGTGCCAGCAGTCTAGCGGGTGAGAGCTCCTACAATGAGCAGTTCTTC
TRBJ2-1 | 15 | TRBV6-9 | TRBD1 | few | CASSWDRGFNNEQFF | TGTGCCAGCAGTTGGGACAGGGGGTTCAACAATGAGCAGTTCTTC
TRBJ2-3 | 11 | TRBV12-3/TRBV12-4 | . | many | CASSFGDTQYF | TGTGCCAGCAGTTTCGGGGATACGCAGTATTTT
TRBJ1-1 | 16 | TRBV5-1 | TRBD1 | . | CASSERGGAGFTEAFF | TGCGCCAGCAGCGAAAGAGGGGGCGCGGGTTTCACTGAAGCTTTCTTT
TRBJ2-1 | 16 | TRBV20-1 | TRBD2 | many | CSARRGTSGRAIEQFF | TGCAGTGCTAGAAGGGGGACTAGCGGGAGGGCCATTGAGCAGTTCTTC
TRBJ2-1 | 16 | TRBV14 | TRBD2 | few | CASSQEGSGRRNEQFF | TGTGCCAGCAGCCAAGAGGGTAGCGGGAGGAGGAATGAGCAGTTCTTC
TRBJ1-5 | 15 | TRBV6-1 | . | many | CASSPAGVGNQPQHF | TGTGCCAGCAGTCCAGCGGGGGTTGGCAATCAGCCCCAGCATTTT
TRBJ2-5 | 14 | TRBV7-9 | . | . | CASHSGASRETQYF | TGTGCCAGCCACTCGGGGGCTTCACGGGAGACCCAGTACTTC
TRBJ1-5 | 16 | TRBV6-1 | . | many | CASSEEYVRGNQPQHF | TGTGCCAGCAGTGAAGAGTATGTCAGGGGAAATCAGCCCCAGCATTTT
TRBJ1-1 | 23 | TRBV7-9 | TRBD1 | many | CASSLRGSQGGQGNRLRNTEAFF | TGTGCCAGCAGCTTAAGAGGGTCCCAGGGGGGACAGGGAAACCGTTTGAGGAACACTGAAGCTTTCTTT
TRBJ1-5 | 17 | TRBV7-2 | TRBD1 | . | CASSFAGQGAWNQPQHF | TGTGCCAGCAGCTTCGCGGGACAGGGGGCTTGGAATCAGCCCCAGCATTTT
TRBJ2-1 | 15 | TRBV19 | TRBD1 | many | CATQSRTGSLGEQFF | TGTGCCACCCAGTCCAGGACAGGGAGTTTGGGTGAGCAGTTCTTC
TRBJ1-5 | 16 | TRBV2 | TRBD1 | once | CASSEQGASGNQPQHF | TGTGCCAGCAGTGAGCAGGGGGCTAGTGGCAATCAGCCCCAGCATTTT
TRBJ2-1 | 14 | TRBV5-1 | . | many | CASSSERAGTKQFF | TGCGCCAGCAGCTCTGAGAGGGCGGGGACCAAGCAGTTCTTC
TRBJ2-1 | 16 | TRBV20-1 | . | many | CSARAPGAASYNEQFF | TGCAGTGCTAGAGCCCCGGGAGCCGCGTCTTACAATGAGCAGTTCTTC
TRBJ2-2 | 15 | TRBV2 | TRBD1 | many | CASSGLTGGGGELFF | TGTGCCAGCAGTGGGTTGACAGGGGGCGGCGGGGAGCTGTTTTTT
TRBJ2-1 | 13 | TRBV9 | . | few | CASSVSSSYGQFF | TGTGCCAGCAGCGTTAGTAGTTCATATGGGCAGTTCTTC
TRBJ2-7 | 15 | TRBV2 | TRBD1 | many | CASSELGQGSYEQYF | TGTGCCAGCAGTGAATTGGGACAGGGAAGCTACGAGCAGTACTTC
TRBJ1-4 | 14 | TRBV11-2 | TRBD1 | many | CASSTTGVGEKLFF | TGTGCCAGCAGCACCACAGGGGTGGGTGAAAAACTGTTTTTT
TRBJ2-1 | 15 | TRBV3-1 | . | many | CASSQDLIRGAEQFF | TGTGCCAGCAGCCAAGATCTAATACGTGGGGCTGAGCAGTTCTTC
TRBJ2-3 | 17 | TRBV11-2 | TRBD2 | once | CASSSGLAKKGQDTQYF | TGTGCCAGCAGCTCGGGACTAGCTAAAAAAGGGCAAGATACGCAGTATTTT
TRBJ2-4 | 15 | TRBV30 | . | many | CAWSVSPDHKNIQYF | TGTGCCTGGAGTGTAAGTCCGGACCACAAAAACATTCAGTACTTC
TRBJ2-1 | 17 | TRBV4-1 | . | many | CASSQDSEGRIYNEQFF | TGCGCCAGCAGCCAAGATTCGGAGGGTCGTATCTACAATGAGCAGTTCTTC
TRBJ2-1 | 18 | TRBV15 | TRBD2 | few | CATSRPTELAGGRNEQFF | TGTGCCACCAGCAGGCCCACGGAACTAGCGGGAGGGCGGAATGAGCAGTTCTTC
TRBJ2-1 | 14 | TRBV3-1 | . | many | CASSRRDSYNEQFF | TGTGCCAGCAGCCGGCGGGACTCCTACAATGAGCAGTTCTTC
TRBJ2-1 | 17 | TRBV27 | . | many | CASSLQPTGTRTNEQFF | TGTGCCAGCAGTTTACAACCGACCGGGACTCGTACTAATGAGCAGTTCTTC
TRBJ1-1 | 17 | TRBV7-9 | . | . | CASSSTRITQGNTEAFF | TGTGCCAGCAGCTCTACTCGGATCACCCAGGGGAACACTGAAGCTTTCTTT
TRBJ2-7 | 14 | TRBV6-2/TRBV6-3 | . | few | CASSLPKRRNEQYF | TGTGCCAGCAGCCTCCCAAAGCGGAGAAACGAGCAGTACTTC
TRBJ1-4 | 13 | TRBV20-1 | TRBD1 | many | CSASDRRTEKLFF | TGCAGTGCTTCGGACAGGCGAACCGAAAAACTGTTTTTT
TRBJ1-1 | 13 | TRBV18 | . | many | CASSPRLADEAFF | TGTGCCAGCTCACCACGGTTGGCAGATGAAGCTTTCTTT
TRBJ1-6 | 15 | TRBV6-1 | . | many | CASRNPGQNNSPLHF | TGTGCCAGCAGAAATCCTGGACAGAATAATTCACCCCTCCACTTT
TRBJ1-6 | 16 | TRBV6-1 | TRBD1 | many | CASSNTGTAYNSPLHF | TGTGCCAGCAGTAATACCGGGACAGCCTATAATTCACCCCTCCACTTT